Listed below are T cell receptor beta chains from one sample, sequenced in a study of control samples from healthy donors and cancer patients. Clones were sequenced by immunoSEQ multiplex PCR, and TCRdb holds only the in-frame ones, with some missing. The sample carries around 110,000 clones, around 90% recorded once. Specimen: blood. These receptors were taken from a woman in her seventies in good health. The CDR3 runs from the conserved cysteine through the conserved F or W. A D gene is named only where the DNA matches it firmly. Rows give clone size only sometimes, using once, few, many, or a class for an expanded clone.

abundance,d_gene,j_gene,v_gene,len,CDR3nt,CDR3aa
NA,NA,TRBJ1-2,TRBV10-3,16,TGTGCCATCAGTGGATTGACAGGCGGACTAAACTATGGCTACACCTTC,CAISGLTGGLNYGYTF
many,TRBD1,TRBJ1-2,TRBV2,13,TGTGCCAGCAGTGACGCGGGACAGGGAGGCTACACCTTC,CASSDAGQGGYTF
NA,TRBD1,TRBJ1-5,TRBV6-5,14,TGTGCCAGCACGTACCGGGACAGCCCTCAGCCCCAGCATTTT,CASTYRDSPQPQHF
NA,NA,TRBJ1-5,TRBV5-6,14,TGTGCCAGCAGCCGAAGTTATAGCAATCAGCCCCAGCATTTT,CASSRSYSNQPQHF
NA,NA,TRBJ2-1,TRBV11-2,11,TGTGCCAGCAGCGGGTACAATGAGCAGTTCTTC,CASSGYNEQFF
NA,TRBD1,TRBJ1-3,TRBV7-9,17,TGTGCCAGCAGCTTAAGGACAGGGGTACTCTCTGGAAACACCATATATTTT,CASSLRTGVLSGNTIYF
NA,TRBD1,TRBJ2-5,TRBV5-4,13,TGTGCCAGCAGCTTACAGGGGGTAGAGACCCAGTACTTC,CASSLQGVETQYF
NA,NA,TRBJ2-5,TRBV5-6,14,TGTGCCAGCAGCTTGCAAGGACATATAGAGACCCAGTACTTC,CASSLQGHIETQYF
NA,NA,TRBJ2-5,TRBV29-1,15,TGCAGCGTTGAAGGGGAACAGGGAGGGCAAGAGACCCAGTACTTC,CSVEGEQGGQETQYF
NA,TRBD1,TRBJ2-7,TRBV29-1,14,TGCAGCGTTCGACAGGGGATGAATTCCTACGAGCAGTACTTC,CSVRQGMNSYEQYF
NA,NA,TRBJ1-1,TRBV11-2,14,TGTGCCAGCAGCTTGACGGATATGAACACTGAAGCTTTCTTT,CASSLTDMNTEAFF
NA,TRBD1,TRBJ2-2,TRBV5-6,15,TGTGCCAGCAGGCACAGGGGGGTATTGACCGGGGAGCTGTTTTTT,CASRHRGVLTGELFF
NA,TRBD1,TRBJ2-2,TRBV11-3,15,TGTGCCAGCAGCCTAAACAGACAGGGCACCGGGGAGCTGTTTTTT,CASSLNRQGTGELFF
NA,NA,TRBJ1-1,TRBV6-5,13,TGTGCCAGCAGTTTAGACGAAGGCCTGTTAGCTTTCTTT,CASSLDEGLLAFF
NA,NA,TRBJ2-5,TRBV5-1,14,TGCGCCAGCAGCTCCCAACCCGGGCACGAGACCCAGTACTTC,CASSSQPGHETQYF
NA,NA,TRBJ2-7,TRBV6-5,15,TGTGCCAGCACCAAAGCGTCGGGGCGAAGATACGAGCAGTACTTC,CASTKASGRRYEQYF
NA,NA,TRBJ2-1,TRBV5-6,14,TGTGCCAGCAGCTTGTACCCGGGGCGTATGGGGCAGTTCTTC,CASSLYPGRMGQFF
NA,NA,TRBJ2-1,TRBV11-3,14,TGTGCCAGCAGCCCGGGAAGCTCCTACAATGAGCAGTTCTTC,CASSPGSSYNEQFF
NA,NA,TRBJ2-3,TRBV3-1/TRBV3-2,14,TGTGCCAGCAGCCAAGTAAGGGGCGTAGATACGCAGTATTTT,CASSQVRGVDTQYF
NA,NA,TRBJ2-7,TRBV11-2,14,TGTGCCAGCAGCTTAGAAAGACACTCCTACGAGCAGTACTTC,CASSLERHSYEQYF
once,NA,TRBJ1-6,TRBV6-5,14,TGTGCCAGCAGTACTGACAGGCTGCGTTCACCCCTCCACTTT,CASSTDRLRSPLHF
NA,NA,TRBJ2-5,TRBV2,13,TGTGCCAGCAGACGGGACCAACAAGAGACCCAGTACTTC,CASRRDQQETQYF